The sequence of this T cell receptor (beta chain) was determined in a study of glioma-infiltrating T cells. V lost 6 bases, J lost 0 bases, and 12 bases lay in between. The germline V gene encodes CDR1 SQVTM and CDR2 ANQGSEA. This CDR3 is 13 amino acids long. Amplification of TCR alpha and beta CDR3 regions from RNA used iRepertoire nested multiplex PCR. Using its own MiXCR run on the multiplex PCR reads, TCRdb lists one record per CDR3 protein. The data hold approximately 110,000 distinct CDR3 sequences, with around 23% observed a single time. There are a few counts of this clonotype. The target antigen is unknown. Study results and limitations: Gliomas, especially low-grade, showed above-expected tissue-blood divergence; non-neoplastic patients showed below.

The chain is built from TRBV29-1 and TRBJ2-7; D is unclear. The receptor was isolated from a human donor with low-grade glioma or glioblastoma, undergoing nonglioma brain surgery, or in good health (not recorded which). The sample comprised glioma tissue, nonneoplastic brain tissue, or PBMCs (not recorded which). The CDR3 nucleotides are TGCAGCGTATATTTTACGAGCTCCTACGAGCAGTACTTC. Translated, it gives CSVYFTSSYEQYF.